These 32 T cell receptor beta chains share one sample of origin, sequenced in a study of blood T cells in healthy people across ages. A sample-barcoded 5' primer and a J-beta primer mix were used in a second PCR of roughly 7 to 11 cycles. TCRdb redid the calling of the 5' RACE reads with MiXCR, one entry per CDR3 protein. The repertoire includes around 800,000 distinct CDR3 sequences, approximately 59% of them detected once, and about 27% sits in the top ten. The specimen sequenced was blood. These TCRs come from a man younger than 40 in good health.

The chain is built from TRBV7-8 and TRBJ2-5, with no clear D. Germline-derived CDR1 and CDR2 are SGHVS and FQNEAQ. Between the trimmed V and J ends, which lost 5 bases and 3 bases, there was a span of 16 bases. The CDR3 consists of 15 residues. The CDR3 DNA follows: TGTGCCAGCAGCAATAGGGCCCGACTGAAAGAGACCCAGTACTTC. Translation gives CASSNRARLKETQYF. Full variable domain (outside the CDR3, taken from reference TRBV7-8 and TRBJ2-5): GAGVSQSPRYKVAKRGQDVALRCDPISGHVSLFWYQQALGQGPEFLTYFQNEAQLDKSGLPSDRFFAERPEGSVSTLKIQRTQQEDSAVYLCASSNRARLKETQYFGPGTRLLVL.

This clonotype has a handful of counts. The J gene is TRBJ2-7, the V gene TRBV6-2 or TRBV6-3, with 9 bases aligning to TRBD1. Trimming took 2 bases from V and 5 from J; bases not matched to a gene: 7. This CDR3 has 15 amino acids. Germline assignment: CDR1 MNHEY and CDR2 SVGEGT. The CDR3 region has the DNA TGTGCCAGCAGTTACCTGGGACAGGGTGTCAACGAGCAGTACTTC. Its protein is CASSYLGQGVNEQYF.

J is TRBJ2-1 and V is TRBV9; perhaps TRBD2 as D (6 bases). V was trimmed by 2 bases and J by 8 bases, leaving 17 bases between them. The CDR3 extends over 15 amino acids. Germline-derived CDR1 and CDR2 are SGDLS and YYNGEE. The CDR3 DNA is TGTGCCAGCAGCGTGGGGGGTCGTCCCACCCATGAGCAGTTCTTC. As protein: CASSVGGRPTHEQFF.

V and J are TRBV2 and TRBJ2-5, with 9 bases aligning to TRBD2. This CDR3 has 15 residues. The V and J ends lost 5 bases and 3 bases, in that order; junction bases with no gene match: 7. CDR1 and CDR2 from the germline V gene are SNHLY and FYNNEI. CDR3 sequence reads: CASSLNSGGEETQYF. The CDR3 region has the DNA TGTGCCAGCAGTCTGAATAGCGGGGGTGAAGAGACCCAGTACTTC.

CDR3 sequence reads: CASSQDRAGANSPLHF. CDR3 coding DNA: TGCGCCAGCAGCCAAGATCGGGCAGGGGCCAATTCACCCCTCCACTTT. V and J are TRBV4-3 and TRBJ1-6, with D perhaps TRBD1 (6 bases). CDR1 is LGHNA, CDR2 YSLEER, per germline. Trimming removed 0 bases from V and 7 bases from J, with 13 bases in between. This CDR3 comprises 16 residues.

The CDR3 nucleotides are TGTGCCAGCAGTCCCGATCCGTGGACCCAGTACTTC. Protein sequence: CASSPDPWTQYF. V usage is TRBV27 and J usage is TRBJ2-7; D unclear. TRBJ2-5 explains the end of the DNA better; the J call may be wrong. This CDR3 is built from 12 residues. CDR1 and CDR2 (germline): MNHEY, SMNVEV (reference sequence).

This clonotype is a singleton in its sample. This sequence joins TRBV15 and TRBJ2-5; either TRBD1 or TRBD2 may supply D (5 bases each). Between the trimmed V and J ends, which lost 7 bases and 0 bases, there was a span of 24 bases. The germline V gene encodes CDR1 LNHNV and CDR2 YYDKDF (reference sequence). There are 18 residues in the CDR3. Here the CDR3 DNA reads TGTGCCACCACTAAAACCTCCTTCGGGACGGGTGACCAAGAGACCCAGTACTTC. Amino acid sequence: CATTKTSFGTGDQETQYF. The variable domain in full, completed from reference TRBV15 and TRBJ2-5, reads DAMVIQNPRYQVTQFGKPVTLSCSQTLNHNVMYWYQQKSSQAPKLLFHYYDKDFNNEADTPDNFQSRRPNTSFCFLDIRSPGLGDTAMYLCATTKTSFGTGDQETQYFGPGTRLLVL.

The chain is built from TRBV7-3 and TRBJ2-4, with 9 bases lining up with TRBD1. The DNA matches TRBJ2-7 better at its end, which makes the J call doubtful. Germline loops: CDR1 SGHTA, CDR2 FQGTGA. The CDR3 totals 14 residues. For the CDR3, the DNA is TGTGCCAGCAGCGCACAGGGGGCGATTTACGAGCAGTACTTC. Encoded protein: CASSAQGAIYEQYF.

The rearrangement links TRBV20-1 to TRBJ2-1; 8 bases map to TRBD2. The last part of the DNA fits TRBJ2-7 better; the J call may be wrong. Germline loops: CDR1 DFQATT, CDR2 SNEGSKA (reference sequence). The CDR3 has 14 amino acids. The CDR3 DNA is TGCAGTGCTGCATACGGGGGGGGGATTTACGAGCAGTACTTC. Amino acids: CSAAYGGGIYEQYF.

The table lists this clonotype with a few counts. The chain links TRBV5-1 to TRBJ2-5, with a possible D match to TRBD1 (6 bases). V lost 9 bases and J lost 4, with 16 bases in between. Germline lookup yields CDR1 SGHRS and CDR2 YFSETQ. The CDR3 is made up of 13 amino acids. CDR3 protein: CATSPDRRETQYF. CDR3 coding DNA: TGCGCCACGTCCCCGGACAGACGAGAGACCCAGTACTTC.

The CDR3 region has the DNA TGCGCCAGCAGCTTGCGTTGGCAGGGAAACACTGAAGCTTTCTTT. Encoded protein: CASSLRWQGNTEAFF. This chain joins TRBV5-1 and TRBJ1-1; tentatively, D is TRBD1 (5 bases). The germline CDR1 and CDR2 sequences are SGHRS and YFSETQ. CDR3 size: 15 residues. Trimming pared 1 base from V and 2 bases from J, leaving 12 bases between.

As concerns this clonotype: This CDR3 is missing its conserved last phenylalanine or tryptophan, likely due to a read error. The chain recombines TRBV7-2 with TRBJ2-1; D is uncertain. The V gene lost 1 base and the J gene lost 4 bases, with 11 bases spanning the gap. Per germline, CDR1 SGHTA and CDR2 FQGNSA. This CDR3 contains 15 residues. CDR3 coding DNA: TGTGCCAGCAGCTTAGGATGGACGGCTTACAATGAGCAGTTCTCC. As protein: CASSLGWTAYNEQFS.

This clonotype was counted once. The chain combines TRBV6-2 or TRBV6-3 with TRBJ2-7; perhaps TRBD2 as D (5 bases). V shed 6 bases and J shed 1 base, with 16 bases lying between them. The CDR3 consists of 15 residues. Germline loops: CDR1 MNHEY, CDR2 SVGEGT. CDR3 bases: TGTGCCAGCAGCCGCGCCCAACGGGGATCCTACGAGCAGTACTTC. It is translated as CASSRAQRGSYEQYF.

The rearrangement joins TRBV9 to TRBJ2-1; 8 bases are a match to TRBD2. CDR1 and CDR2 from the germline V gene are SGDLS and YYNGEE. The trim removed 0 bases at V and 5 bases at J, leaving 4 bases unmatched. This CDR3 is built from 15 residues. The CDR3 region is CASSVDAGGHNEQFF. For the CDR3, the DNA is TGTGCCAGCAGCGTAGATGCGGGGGGCCACAATGAGCAGTTCTTC.

This sequence joins TRBV29-1 and TRBJ1-2; the D gene is possibly TRBD1 (5 bases). Per the germline V gene, CDR1 is SQVTM and CDR2 is ANQGSEA. V was pared by 3 bases and J by 5 bases, with 19 bases between. The CDR3 consists of 15 residues. The CDR3 loop reads CSVEEARDSQYGYTF. The CDR3, as DNA: TGCAGCGTTGAGGAGGCCCGTGACAGTCAGTATGGCTACACCTTC.

J is TRBJ2-1 and V is TRBV6-5; no reliable D call. Germline-derived CDR1 and CDR2 are MNHEY and SVGAGI. V lost 2 bases and J 0 bases, leaving 8 bases between the germline ends. The CDR3 length is 15 residues. CDR3 nucleotide sequence: TGTGCCAGCAGTTACAACCGACCCTCCTACAATGAGCAGTTCTTC. It is translated as CASSYNRPSYNEQFF.

This chain connects TRBV2 to TRBJ2-4; D is possibly TRBD2 (5 bases). V lost 5 bases and J lost 4, with 18 bases in between. Germline V gene lookup returns CDR1 SNHLY and CDR2 FYNNEI. The CDR3 covers 16 residues. CDR3 sequence reads: CASSSRAVGNKNIQYF. The CDR3 region has the DNA TGTGCCAGCAGTTCTCGAGCGGTGGGGAATAAAAACATTCAGTACTTC. The whole variable domain, filled in from reference TRBV2 and TRBJ2-4, reads EPEVTQTPSHQVTQMGQEVILRCVPISNHLYFYWYRQILGQKVEFLVSFYNNEISEKSEIFDDQFSVERPDGSNFTLKIRSTKLEDSAMYFCASSSRAVGNKNIQYFGAGTRLSVL.

This clonotype was seen a few times. The V call is TRBV7-3, the J call TRBJ1-2; D unresolved. Looked up from germline, CDR1 is SGHTA and CDR2 is FQGTGA. The CDR3 length is 15 residues. V was pared by 3 bases and J by 3 bases, with 14 bases between. The CDR3 DNA follows: TGTGCCAGCAGCTTGGGTGGCGGACCCGACTATGGCTACACCTTC. The encoded protein is CASSLGGGPDYGYTF.

The rearrangement links TRBV20-1 to TRBJ2-1; 15 bases map to TRBD2. The ends lost 3 bases at V and 10 bases at J; junction bases unmatched: 7. The CDR3 loop spans 15 amino acids. CDR1 DFQATT and CDR2 SNEGSKA come from the germline V gene (reference sequence). CDR3 amino acids: CSARRTSGGAGEQFF. Written as DNA, the CDR3 is TGCAGTGCTAGGAGGACTAGCGGGGGGGCTGGGGAGCAGTTCTTC.

This clonotype was picked up one time. The V gene is TRBV15, the J gene TRBJ2-7; D is unresolved. CDR1 and CDR2 from the germline V gene are LNHNV and YYDKDF (reference sequence). The CDR3 runs 15 residues. V lost 4 bases to trimming and J lost 3 bases, with 16 bases between them. This CDR3 reads CATSIRRGGNYEQYF. DNA of the CDR3: TGTGCCACCAGCATCCGTAGAGGCGGAAACTACGAGCAGTACTTC.

V gene TRBV5-6 combines with J gene TRBJ2-7; D perhaps matches TRBD1 (5 bases). Trimming removed 3 bases from V and 4 bases from J, with 17 bases in between. Germline CDR1 SGHDT, CDR2 YYEEEE. The CDR3 has 15 residues. The CDR3 loop is CASSSGVQEPYEQYF. The CDR3, as DNA: TGTGCCAGCAGCTCTGGGGTACAGGAGCCTTACGAGCAGTACTTC.

A remark on this clonotype: Compared with germline, one end of the junction differs, possibly owing to a read error. J is TRBJ1-2 and V is TRBV14; 9 bases align to TRBD1. The V gene's germline CDR1 is SGHDN and CDR2 FVKESK. CDR3 length equals 15 residues. The CDR3 DNA reads TGTACCAGCAGGGAAGCCGGGACAGGGTCGTATGGCTACACCTTC. It specifies CTSREAGTGSYGYTF.

In nucleotides, the CDR3 is TGCAGCGCCCAAGGCTTACACCGAGGGACAGATACGCAGTATTTT. Its translation: CSAQGLHRGTDTQYF. V and J are TRBV29-1 and TRBJ2-3; D is possibly TRBD2 (5 bases). V was clipped by 7 bases and J by 3 bases, with 20 bases between them. This CDR3 region has 15 residues. CDR1 and CDR2 (germline): SQVTM, ANQGSEA.

The chain carries TRBV24-1 and TRBJ2-1; D is unclear. V was clipped by 3 bases and J by 0 bases, with 11 bases between them. Germline CDR1 is KGHDR and CDR2 is SFDVKD. The CDR3 runs 16 residues. The CDR3 DNA follows: TGTGCCACCAGTGATACCGGATGGAGCTCCTACAATGAGCAGTTCTTC. Translating it yields CATSDTGWSSYNEQFF.

The gene calls are TRBV12-3 or TRBV12-4 and TRBJ2-4; D is possibly TRBD1 (6 bases). CDR3 length equals 12 residues. The ends were cut back, 5 bases at V and 13 bases at J, with 15 bases in the middle. The CDR3 is CASSLYRALQYF. CDR3 sequence (DNA): TGTGCCAGCAGTCTATACAGGGCCTTGCAGTACTTC.

Only a few counts were recorded for this clonotype. The chain joins TRBV5-5 to TRBJ1-1; D is undetermined. The V gene lost 1 base and the J gene lost 0 bases, with 7 bases spanning the gap. Germline CDR1 reads SGHKS; CDR2 reads YYEKEE (reference sequence). The CDR3 spans 14 residues. The CDR3 coding sequence is TGTGCCAGCAGCTTGACACAAATGAACACTGAAGCTTTCTTT. Amino acids: CASSLTQMNTEAFF.

The chain couples TRBV7-6 to TRBJ2-3; maybe TRBD2 (5 bases). CDR1 is SGHVS and CDR2 is FNYEAQ in the germline V gene. This CDR3 has 15 residues. The ends were cut back, 11 bases at V and 6 bases at J, with 24 bases in the middle. This chain's CDR3 is CACNISTRLHDTQYF. DNA of the CDR3: TGTGCCTGCAACATTAGCACTAGGTTGCATGATACGCAGTATTTT.

J is TRBJ2-1 and V is TRBV2, with D tentatively TRBD2 (5 bases). The CDR3 has 13 amino acids. V was clipped by 1 base and J by 9 bases, with 10 bases between them. Germline V gene lookup returns CDR1 SNHLY and CDR2 FYNNEI. The CDR3 bases are TGTGCCAGCAGTGAAGTTGGAGAGGGTGAGCAGTTCTTC. Amino acids: CASSEVGEGEQFF. The whole variable domain, remainder taken from reference TRBV2 and TRBJ2-1, is EPEVTQTPSHQVTQMGQEVILRCVPISNHLYFYWYRQILGQKVEFLVSFYNNEISEKSEIFDDQFSVERPDGSNFTLKIRSTKLEDSAMYFCASSEVGEGEQFFGPGTRLTVL.

The chain couples TRBV6-1 to TRBJ1-2; the D is unclear. The CDR3 is 13 residues long. V dropped 3 bases and J dropped 7 bases, with 12 bases sitting between them. Germline V gene data show CDR1 as MNHNS and CDR2 as SASEGT. CDR3 bases: TGTGCCAGCAGTGAGGAGGCCCCCTGTGGCTACACCTTC. Its protein is CASSEEAPCGYTF.

This clonotype was picked up many times. CDR3 in amino acids: CASSPGEGFAQHF. The CDR3 region has the DNA TGTGCCAGCAGCCCCGGGGAGGGGTTCGCCCAGCATTTT. The chain employs TRBV12-3 or TRBV12-4 and TRBJ1-5; tentative D call: TRBD1 (5 bases). Trimming stripped 6 bases from V and 11 bases from J, with 17 bases between. This CDR3 contains 13 residues.

This clonotype was detected once. J is TRBJ2-4 and V is TRBV9, with TRBD1 matching over 9 bases. Gene TRBJ2-7 matches the end of the DNA better, so the J call may be wrong. Germline values: CDR1 SGDLS, CDR2 YYNGEE. The CDR3 spans 13 residues. The CDR3 DNA follows: TGTGCCAGCAGCGCCGGGACAGGGTTCGAGCAGTACTTC. Its protein is CASSAGTGFEQYF.

The V and J genes are TRBV9 and TRBJ2-1, with 10 bases aligning to TRBD1. Trimming took 4 bases from V and 4 from J; bases not matched to a gene: 8. Germline V gene data show CDR1 as SGDLS and CDR2 as YYNGEE. The CDR3 has 16 amino acids. The CDR3 region is CASSSPDRGDYNEQFF. The CDR3 nucleotides read TGTGCCAGCAGCTCCCCGGACAGGGGGGATTACAATGAGCAGTTCTTC.